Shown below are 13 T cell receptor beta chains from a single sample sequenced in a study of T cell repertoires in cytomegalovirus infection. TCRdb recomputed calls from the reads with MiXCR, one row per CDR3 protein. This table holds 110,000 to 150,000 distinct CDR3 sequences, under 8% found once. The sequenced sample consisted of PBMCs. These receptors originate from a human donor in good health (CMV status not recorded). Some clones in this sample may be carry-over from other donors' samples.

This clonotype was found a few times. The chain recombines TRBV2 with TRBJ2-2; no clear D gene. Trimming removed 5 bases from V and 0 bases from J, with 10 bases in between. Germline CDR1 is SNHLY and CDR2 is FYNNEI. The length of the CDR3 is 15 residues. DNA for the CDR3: TGTGCCAGCAGTCGTGTGACAACGAACACCGGGGAGCTGTTTTTT. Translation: CASSRVTTNTGELFF. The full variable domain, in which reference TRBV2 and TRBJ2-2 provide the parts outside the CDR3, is EPEVTQTPSHQVTQMGQEVILRCVPISNHLYFYWYRQILGQKVEFLVSFYNNEISEKSEIFDDQFSVERPDGSNFTLKIRSTKLEDSAMYFCASSRVTTNTGELFFGEGSRLTVL.

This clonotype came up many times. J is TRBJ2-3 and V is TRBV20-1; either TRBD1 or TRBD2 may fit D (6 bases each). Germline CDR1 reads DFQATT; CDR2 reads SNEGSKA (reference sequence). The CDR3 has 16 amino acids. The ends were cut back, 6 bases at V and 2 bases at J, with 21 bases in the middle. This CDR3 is CSATGRRGGNTDTQYF. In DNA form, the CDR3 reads TGCAGTGCCACCGGGAGACGAGGGGGGAACACAGATACGCAGTATTTT.

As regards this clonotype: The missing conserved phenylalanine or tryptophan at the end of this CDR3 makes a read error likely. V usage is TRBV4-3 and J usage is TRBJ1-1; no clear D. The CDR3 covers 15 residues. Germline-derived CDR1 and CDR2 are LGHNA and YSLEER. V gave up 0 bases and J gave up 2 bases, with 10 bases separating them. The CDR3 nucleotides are TGCGCCAGCAGCCAAGATCTTGGCCGCAACACTGAAGCTTTCTCT. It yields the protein CASSQDLGRNTEAFS.

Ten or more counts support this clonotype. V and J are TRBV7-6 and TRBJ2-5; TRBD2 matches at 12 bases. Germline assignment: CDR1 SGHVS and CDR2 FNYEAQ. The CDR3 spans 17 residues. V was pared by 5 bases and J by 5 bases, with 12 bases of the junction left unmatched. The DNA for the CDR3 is TGTGCCAGCAGCCCTTCGACTAGCGGGGGCCGGGGGGAGACCCAGTACTTC. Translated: CASSPSTSGGRGETQYF.

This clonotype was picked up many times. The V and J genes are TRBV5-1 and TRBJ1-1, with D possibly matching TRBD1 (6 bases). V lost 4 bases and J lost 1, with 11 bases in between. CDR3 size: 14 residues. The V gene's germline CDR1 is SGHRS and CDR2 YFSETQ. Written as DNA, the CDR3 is TGCGCCAGCAGCGGGAGAGGGGGGAACACTGAAGCTTTCTTT. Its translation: CASSGRGGNTEAFF.

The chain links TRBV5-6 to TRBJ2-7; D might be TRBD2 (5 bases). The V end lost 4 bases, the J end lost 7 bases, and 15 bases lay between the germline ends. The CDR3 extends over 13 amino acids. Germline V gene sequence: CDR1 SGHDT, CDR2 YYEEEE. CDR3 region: CASSPGMAGEQYF. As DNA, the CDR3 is TGTGCCAGCAGCCCCGGGATGGCTGGTGAGCAGTACTTC.

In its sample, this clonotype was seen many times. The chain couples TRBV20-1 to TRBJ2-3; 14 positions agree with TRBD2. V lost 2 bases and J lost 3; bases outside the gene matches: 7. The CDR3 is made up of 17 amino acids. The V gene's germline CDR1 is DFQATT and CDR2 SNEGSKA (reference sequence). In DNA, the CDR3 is TGCAGTGCTAGATCCCGGACTAGCGGGGGGCATACAGATACGCAGTATTTT. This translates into CSARSRTSGGHTDTQYF.

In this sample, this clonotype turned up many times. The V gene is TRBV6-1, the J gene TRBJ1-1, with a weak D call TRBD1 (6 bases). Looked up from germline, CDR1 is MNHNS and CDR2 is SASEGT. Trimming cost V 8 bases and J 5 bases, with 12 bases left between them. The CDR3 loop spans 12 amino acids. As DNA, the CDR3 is TGTGCCAGCGCGGCAGGGGTTACTGAAGCTTTCTTT. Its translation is CASAAGVTEAFF.

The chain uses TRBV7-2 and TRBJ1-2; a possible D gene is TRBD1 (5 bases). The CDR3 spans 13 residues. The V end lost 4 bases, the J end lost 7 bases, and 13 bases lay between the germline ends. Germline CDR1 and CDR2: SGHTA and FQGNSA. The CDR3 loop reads CASSWTTGFGYTF. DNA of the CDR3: TGTGCCAGCAGCTGGACCACAGGTTTTGGCTACACCTTC.

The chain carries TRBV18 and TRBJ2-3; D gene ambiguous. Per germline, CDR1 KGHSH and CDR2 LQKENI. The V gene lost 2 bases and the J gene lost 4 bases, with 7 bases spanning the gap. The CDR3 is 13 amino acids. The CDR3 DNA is TGTGCCAGCTCACCAAGTGGCCCAGATACGCAGTATTTT. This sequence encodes CASSPSGPDTQYF.

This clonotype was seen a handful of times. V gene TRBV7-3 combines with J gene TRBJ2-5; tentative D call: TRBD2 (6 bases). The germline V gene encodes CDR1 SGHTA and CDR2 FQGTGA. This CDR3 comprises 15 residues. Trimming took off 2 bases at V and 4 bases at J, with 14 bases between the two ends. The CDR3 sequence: CASSLGPGVGETQYF. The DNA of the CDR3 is TGTGCCAGCAGCTTAGGTCCGGGGGTAGGAGAGACCCAGTACTTC.

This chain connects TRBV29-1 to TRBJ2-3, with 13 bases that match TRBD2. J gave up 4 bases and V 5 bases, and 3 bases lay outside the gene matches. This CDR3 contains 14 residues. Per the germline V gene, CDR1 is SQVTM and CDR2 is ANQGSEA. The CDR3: CSVWTSGGSDTQYF. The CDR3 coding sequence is TGCAGCGTTTGGACTAGCGGGGGATCAGATACGCAGTATTTT.

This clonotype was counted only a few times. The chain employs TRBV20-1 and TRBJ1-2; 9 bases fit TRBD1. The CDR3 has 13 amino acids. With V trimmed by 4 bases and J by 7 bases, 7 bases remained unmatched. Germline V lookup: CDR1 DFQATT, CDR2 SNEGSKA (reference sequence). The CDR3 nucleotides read TGCAGTGCTATGGGGACAGGGAGGTCTGGCTACACCTTC. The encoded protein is CSAMGTGRSGYTF.